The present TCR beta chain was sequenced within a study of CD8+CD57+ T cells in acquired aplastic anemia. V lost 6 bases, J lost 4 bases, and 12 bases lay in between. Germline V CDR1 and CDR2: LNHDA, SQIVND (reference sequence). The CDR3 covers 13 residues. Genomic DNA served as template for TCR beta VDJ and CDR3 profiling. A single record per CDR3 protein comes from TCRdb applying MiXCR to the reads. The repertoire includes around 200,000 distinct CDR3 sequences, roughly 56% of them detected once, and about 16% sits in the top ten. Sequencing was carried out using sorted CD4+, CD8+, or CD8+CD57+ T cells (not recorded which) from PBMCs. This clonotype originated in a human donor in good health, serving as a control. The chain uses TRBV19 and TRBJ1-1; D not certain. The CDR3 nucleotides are TGTGCCAGTAGCCAATCTACGGGCACTGAAGCTTTCTTT. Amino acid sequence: CASSQSTGTEAFF.